This T cell receptor (beta chain) appears in the sequencing data of a study of blood T cell repertoires in COVID-19. Germline CDR1 reads SGDLS; CDR2 reads YYNGEE. This CDR3 is 13 amino acids long. V was clipped by 4 bases and J by 4 bases, with 9 bases between them. About this clone itself: Other DNA sequences of this sample code for an identical CDR3.

TCRdb's table, derived via immunoSEQ multiplex PCR, lists solely in-frame clones and lacks some. Of under 250,000 clones listed, less than 85% were seen once; the top ten hold around 5.1%. The chain joins TRBV9 to TRBJ1-3; no definite D call. Input material: peripheral blood. This sequence was found in a woman in her 70s with acute or convalescent COVID-19. CDR3 coding DNA: TGTGCCAGCAGCCCCTCTTCCGGAAACACCATATATTTT. It yields the protein CASSPSSGNTIYF.